Presented here are 16 T cell receptor beta chains from one specimen sequenced in a study of regulatory T cells in long-lasting Graves disease. The time point here: newly diagnosed GD, antithyroid drugs for less than 3 months. The authors made the TCR library using RNA they extracted from PBMCs. Building of the TCR beta libraries involved iRepertoire HTBI primers and Arm-PCR of CDR3 regions. Each CDR3 protein is one row after TCRdb ran MiXCR on the multiplex PCR reads. The sample records roughly 360,000 distinct CDR3 sequences, about an eighth being singletons. This same sample was also part of a study on T cells in Graves' hyperthyroidism and ophthalmopathy.

Source: peripheral blood mononuclear cells (PBMCs), taken at new diagnosis, from a patient treated with antithyroid drugs. Receptor source: a woman aged 18-30 years with Graves disease.

This clonotype has a count of ten or more. The J gene is TRBJ2-6, the V gene TRBV19; the D gene is possibly TRBD1 (5 bases). V lost 2 bases and J lost 0, with 17 bases in between. The CDR3 contains 19 residues. Germline values: CDR1 LNHDA, CDR2 SQIVND (reference sequence). As DNA, the CDR3 is TGTGCCAGTAGTATAAGTTGGGGCAGGCTCCTCTCTGGGGCCAACGTCCTGACTTTC. Amino acids: CASSISWGRLLSGANVLTF.

Remarks on this clonotype: This probably arose from a read error, given a far larger clone one base away. The V gene is TRBV3-1, the J gene TRBJ2-3, with 10 bases fitting TRBD2. From germline, CDR1 is LGHDT and CDR2 YNNKEL (reference sequence). The length of the CDR3 is 15 residues. CDR3 sequence reads: CASSQGTSGTDAQYF. The CDR3, as DNA: TGTGCCAGCAGCCAAGGGACTAGCGGCACAGATGCGCAGTATTTT.

This clonotype was seen at least ten times. This chain links TRBV7-2 with TRBJ2-7; D is possibly TRBD2 (6 bases). This CDR3 is 14 amino acids long. Trimming removed 5 bases at V and 4 bases at J, with 15 bases between. Germline loops: CDR1 SGHTA, CDR2 FQGNSA. The CDR3 region has the DNA TGTGCCAGCAGCCTAAGGCCGGGGGAATACGAGCAGTACTTC. Encoded protein: CASSLRPGEYEQYF.

Many counts were recorded for this clonotype. At one of its ends the junction is not consistent with the germline gene, which may arise from a read error. This sequence joins TRBV11-2 and TRBJ1-1; D unresolved. The germline V gene has CDR1 SGHAT and CDR2 FQNNGV. The length of the CDR3 is 16 residues. The CDR3 bases are TGCGCCAGCAGCTTTAGAGGAACAGTTCGGAACACTGAAGCTTTCTTT. Protein: CASSFRGTVRNTEAFF.

This clonotype was seen a few times. The rearrangement uses TRBV7-9 and TRBJ2-2; 10 bases fit TRBD1. The CDR3 is made up of 19 amino acids. After removal of 4 bases from V and 5 bases from J, the junction contained 16 bases not matched to a gene. The germline CDR1 and CDR2 sequences are SEHNR and FQNEAQ (reference sequence). The CDR3 DNA is TGTGCCAGCAGCTCTAACAACAGGGGCGACAGGGGGCAAACCGGGGAGCTGTTTTTT. As protein: CASSSNNRGDRGQTGELFF.

The sample holds many counts of this clonotype. The V and J genes are TRBV2 and TRBJ2-1, with 10 nucleotides matching TRBD2. The germline V gene encodes CDR1 SNHLY and CDR2 FYNNEI. The V segment lost 7 bases and the J segment 8 bases; nucleotides outside the gene matches: 11. The CDR3 totals 15 residues. For the CDR3, the DNA is TGTGCCAGCACAATGGGGACTAGCGAGATGGATGAGCAGTTCTTC. This sequence encodes CASTMGTSEMDEQFF.

The sample holds many counts of this clonotype. V and J are TRBV4-3 and TRBJ2-3; 9 positions match TRBD2. The CDR3 runs 15 residues. Germline lookup yields CDR1 LGHNA and CDR2 YSLEER. The V segment lost 5 bases and the J segment 0 bases; nucleotides outside the gene matches: 3. Written as DNA, the CDR3 is TGCGCCAGCAGCGAGCTAGCGGGAAGCACAGATACGCAGTATTTT. The encoded protein is CASSELAGSTDTQYF.

In its sample, this clonotype was seen many times. The chain recombines TRBV20-1 with TRBJ2-2, with 12 bases fitting TRBD1. V was pared by 5 bases and J by 6 bases, with 4 bases of the junction left unmatched. The CDR3 covers 14 residues. Germline V CDR1 and CDR2: DFQATT, SNEGSKA (reference sequence). CDR3 protein: CSAWDRGRPGELFF. CDR3 DNA sequence: TGCAGTGCTTGGGACAGGGGGCGACCCGGGGAGCTGTTTTTT.

This clonotype has ten or more counts. The chain couples TRBV28 to TRBJ2-5; 10 nucleotides line up with TRBD2. The CDR3 contains 15 residues. The V gene end was trimmed by 3 bases and the J gene end by 4 bases; junction bases not matched to a gene: 5. Germline CDR1 MDHEN, CDR2 SYDVKM. The CDR3 DNA reads as TGTGCCAGCAGTTTGACTAGCGGGTACGGAGAGACCCAGTACTTC. The encoded protein is CASSLTSGYGETQYF.

This clonotype was observed at least ten times. V usage is TRBV7-9 and J usage is TRBJ1-3; D not resolved. The CDR3 spans 15 residues. Trimming shortened V by 6 bases and J by 0 bases, and 12 bases separated the two germline ends. Looked up from germline, CDR1 is SEHNR and CDR2 is FQNEAQ (reference sequence). The CDR3 nucleotides are TGTGCCAGCAGGCCGGGCGGAGCCTCTGGAAACACCATATATTTT. This gives the protein CASRPGGASGNTIYF. Full variable domain (rest looked up from reference TRBV7-9 and TRBJ1-3): DTGVSQNPRHKITKRGQNVTFRCDPISEHNRLYWYRQTLGQGPEFLTYFQNEAQLEKSRLLSDRFSAERPKGSFSTLEIQRTEQGDSAMYLCASRPGGASGNTIYFGEGSWLTVV.

This clonotype was observed at least ten times. The chain carries TRBV12-3 or TRBV12-4 and TRBJ2-7; no clear D gene. The CDR3 covers 12 residues. Deletions cut 4 bases from V and 7 bases from J, with 11 bases between. The CDR3 protein is CASSSGIGEQYV. Here the CDR3 DNA reads TGTGCCAGCAGTTCCGGAATTGGTGAGCAGTACGTC.

This clonotype was picked up a small number of times. The chain is built from TRBV19 and TRBJ2-2; D may be TRBD2 (6 bases). From germline, CDR1 is LNHDA and CDR2 SQIVND (reference sequence). Trimming left V 6 bases short and J 5 bases short, with 19 bases between. The CDR3 covers 16 residues. The chain's CDR3 is CASRRGSAGSTGELFF. The DNA of the CDR3 is TGTGCCAGTAGAAGGGGTAGCGCGGGATCTACCGGGGAGCTGTTTTTT.

Only a few counts were recorded for this clonotype. The chain links TRBV5-1 to TRBJ2-5; D gene ambiguous. This CDR3 spans 13 amino acids. From germline, CDR1 is SGHRS and CDR2 YFSETQ. V gave up 1 base and J gave up 5 bases, with 9 bases separating them. The CDR3 DNA sequence: TGCGCCAGCAGCTTGAGTCGGCTTGAGACCCAGTACTTC. This gives the protein CASSLSRLETQYF. The variable domain in full, completed from reference TRBV5-1 and TRBJ2-5, reads KAGVTQTPRYLIKTRGQQVTLSCSPISGHRSVSWYQQTPGQGLQFLFEYFSETQRNKGNFPGRFSGRQFSNSRSEMNVSTLELGDSALYLCASSLSRLETQYFGPGTRLLVL.

This clonotype appeared many times. The chain combines TRBV24-1 with TRBJ2-7; D may be TRBD1 (6 bases). The CDR3 totals 13 residues. V was pared by 3 bases and J by 6 bases, with 11 bases between. The germline V gene has CDR1 KGHDR and CDR2 SFDVKD. CDR3 in amino acids: CATSDGTFREQYF. CDR3 in DNA: TGTGCCACCAGTGATGGGACATTCCGCGAGCAGTACTTC.

Of note for this clonotype: Germline is not matched at one junction end, which may reflect a read error. The CDR3: CASSHPRGRSLYNEQFF. The CDR3 DNA is TGCGCCAGCAGCCACCCCAGGGGCCGGAGCCTCTACAATGAGCAGTTCTTC. The V call is TRBV11-2, the J call TRBJ2-1, with D perhaps matching TRBD1 (6 bases). This CDR3 has 17 amino acids. CDR1 is SGHAT, CDR2 FQNNGV, per germline.

This clonotype was observed many times. The chain employs TRBV20-1 and TRBJ1-1, with TRBD1 as a possible D gene (5 bases). Germline CDR1 and CDR2: DFQATT and SNEGSKA (reference sequence). V was clipped by 0 bases and J by 7 bases, with 15 bases between them. This CDR3 is 14 amino acids long. CDR3: CSARDLGGGVEAFF. In DNA form, the CDR3 reads TGCAGTGCTAGAGATTTGGGGGGGGGAGTTGAAGCTTTCTTT.